The 4 T cell receptor beta chains presented below share a single source sample, sequenced in a study of shared clonotypes between healthy human individuals. Produced via immunoSEQ multiplex PCR; TCRdb's table is partial and in-frame only. The table has millions of clones, 85% to 95% seen once. Sample: naive CD4+ T cells sorted from blood. Subset denoted: CD45RA+ positively selected. These receptors all come from a young man in good health.

J is TRBJ2-7 and V is TRBV6-5, with unresolved D. V dropped 0 bases and J dropped 7 bases, with 16 bases sitting between them. This CDR3 region has 15 residues. Germline V lookup: CDR1 MNHEY, CDR2 SVGAGI. CDR3 sequence (DNA): TGTGCCAGCAGTTACTCGTCTGGGGTTCCTACGGAGCAGTACTTC. Protein product: CASSYSSGVPTEQYF.

The chain combines TRBV6-5 with TRBJ2-1; TRBD2 matches 7 bases. This CDR3 spans 15 amino acids. Germline CDR1 and CDR2: MNHEY and SVGAGI. V was pared by 8 bases and J by 5 bases, with 12 bases of the junction left unmatched. The CDR3 sequence: CASRRQPSGNNEQFF. The DNA of the CDR3 is TGTGCCAGCCGCCGACAGCCTAGCGGAAACAATGAGCAGTTCTTC.

With regard to this clone: At the DNA level, this CDR3 is encoded by other sequences in the same sample as well. This chain joins TRBV5-1 and TRBJ1-2; no reliable D call. The germline V gene encodes CDR1 SGHRS and CDR2 YFSETQ. V dropped 0 bases and J dropped 1 base, with 4 bases sitting between them. This CDR3 comprises 13 residues. The CDR3 DNA is TGCGCCAGCAGCTTGGACGGTAACTATGGCTACACCTTC. Protein sequence: CASSLDGNYGYTF.

This rearrangement joins TRBV7-9 to TRBJ1-2; D gene ambiguous. The germline CDR1 and CDR2 sequences are SEHNR and FQNEAQ (reference sequence). The CDR3 contains 13 residues. The ends were cut back, 1 base at V and 8 bases at J, with 11 bases in the middle. The CDR3 bases are TGTGCCAGCAGCTTAGGATATCGGGAAGGCTACACCTTC. It specifies CASSLGYREGYTF.